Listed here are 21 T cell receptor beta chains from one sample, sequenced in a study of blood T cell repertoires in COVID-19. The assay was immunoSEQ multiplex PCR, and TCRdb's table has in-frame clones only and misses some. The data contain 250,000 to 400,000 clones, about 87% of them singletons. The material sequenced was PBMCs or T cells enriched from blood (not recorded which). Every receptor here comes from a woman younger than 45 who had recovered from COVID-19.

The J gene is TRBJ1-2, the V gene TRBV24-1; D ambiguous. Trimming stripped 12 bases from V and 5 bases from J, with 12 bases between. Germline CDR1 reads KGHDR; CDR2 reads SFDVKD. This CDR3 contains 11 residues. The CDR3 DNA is TGTGCCCTAACCGGCGGGTATGGCTACACCTTC. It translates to CALTGGYGYTF.

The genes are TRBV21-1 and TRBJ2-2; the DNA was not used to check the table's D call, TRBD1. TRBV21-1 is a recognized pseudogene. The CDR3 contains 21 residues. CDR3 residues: CASRDDGGHLYDHLNTGELFF. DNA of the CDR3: TGTGCCAGCAGGGACGATGGGGGACATCTTTACGACCATTTGAACACCGGGGAGCTGTTTTTT.

CDR3 coding DNA: TGTGCCAGCAGTTTTGGAGCGGGGGCAAGCACAGATACGCAGTATTTT. Residues: CASSFGAGASTDTQYF. The J gene is TRBJ2-3, the V gene TRBV28; 8 nucleotides align to TRBD2. Germline V CDR1 and CDR2: MDHEN, SYDVKM. Trimming at V came to 3 bases and at J to 0 bases, leaving 5 bases not matched to a gene. The CDR3 runs 16 residues. Based on the CDR3 plus reference TRBV28 and TRBJ2-3, the full variable domain is DVKVTQSSRYLVKRTGEKVFLECVQDMDHENMFWYRQDPGLGLRLIYFSYDVKMKEKGDIPEGYSVSREKKERFSLILESASTNQTSMYLCASSFGAGASTDTQYFGPGTRLTVL.

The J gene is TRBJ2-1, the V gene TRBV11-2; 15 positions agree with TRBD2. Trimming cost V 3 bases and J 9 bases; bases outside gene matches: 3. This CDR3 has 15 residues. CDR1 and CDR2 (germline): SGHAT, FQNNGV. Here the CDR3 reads CASSFGLAGGPEQFF. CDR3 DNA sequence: TGTGCCAGCAGCTTCGGACTAGCGGGGGGGCCTGAGCAGTTCTTC.

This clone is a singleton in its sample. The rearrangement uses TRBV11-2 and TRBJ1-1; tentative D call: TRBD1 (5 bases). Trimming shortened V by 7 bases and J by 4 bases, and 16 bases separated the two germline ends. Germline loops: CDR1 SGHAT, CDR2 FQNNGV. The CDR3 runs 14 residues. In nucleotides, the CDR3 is TGTGCCAGCACCGGCGGGAGGGGATCCACTGAAGCTTTCTTT. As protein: CASTGGRGSTEAFF.

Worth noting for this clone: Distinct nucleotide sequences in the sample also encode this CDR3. CDR3 nucleotide sequence: TGTGCCAGCAGTCCCCAGGGTTCTGGAAACACCATATATTTT. Encoded protein: CASSPQGSGNTIYF. The J gene is TRBJ1-3, the V gene TRBV7-2; TRBD1 might be the D (5 bases). Germline values: CDR1 SGHTA, CDR2 FQGNSA. The V end was cut by 6 bases, the J end by 1 base, with 10 bases between. This CDR3 region has 14 residues.

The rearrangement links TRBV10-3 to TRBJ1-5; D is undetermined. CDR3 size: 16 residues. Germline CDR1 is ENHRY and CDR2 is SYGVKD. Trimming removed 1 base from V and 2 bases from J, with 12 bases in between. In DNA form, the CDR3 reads TGTGCCATCAGTGAGTTTCGGGTACAAGGCAATCAGCCCCAGCATTTT. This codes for CAISEFRVQGNQPQHF.

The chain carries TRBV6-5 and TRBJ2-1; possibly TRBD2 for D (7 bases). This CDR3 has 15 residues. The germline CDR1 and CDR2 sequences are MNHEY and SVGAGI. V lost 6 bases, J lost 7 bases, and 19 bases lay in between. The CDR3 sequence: CASRAGGGAGNEQFF. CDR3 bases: TGTGCCAGCAGGGCCGGAGGGGGGGCCGGAAATGAGCAGTTCTTC.

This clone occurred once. The DNA for the CDR3 is TGCGCCAGCAGCCAGGTAGCGGGGGGGGCTCAAGAGACCCAGTACTTC. Its translation is CASSQVAGGAQETQYF. V usage is TRBV4-1 and J usage is TRBJ2-5, with TRBD2 matching over 11 bases. The CDR3 covers 16 residues. Trimming cost V 3 bases and J 2 bases; bases outside gene matches: 5. Per germline, CDR1 MGHRA and CDR2 YSYEKL.

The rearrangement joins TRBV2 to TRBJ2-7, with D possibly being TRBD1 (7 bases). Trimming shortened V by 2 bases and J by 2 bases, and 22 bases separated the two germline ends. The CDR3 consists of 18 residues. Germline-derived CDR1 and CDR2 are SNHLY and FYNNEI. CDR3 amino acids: CASSENPGGTARTYEQYF. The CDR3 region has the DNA TGTGCCAGCAGTGAAAATCCAGGGGGGACAGCCAGGACCTACGAGCAGTACTTC.

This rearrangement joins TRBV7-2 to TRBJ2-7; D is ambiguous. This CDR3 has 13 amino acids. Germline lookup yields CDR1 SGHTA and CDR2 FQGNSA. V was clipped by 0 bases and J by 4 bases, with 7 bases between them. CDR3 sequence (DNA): TGTGCCAGCAGCTTAGCCGGCAGGTACGAGCAGTACTTC. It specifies CASSLAGRYEQYF.

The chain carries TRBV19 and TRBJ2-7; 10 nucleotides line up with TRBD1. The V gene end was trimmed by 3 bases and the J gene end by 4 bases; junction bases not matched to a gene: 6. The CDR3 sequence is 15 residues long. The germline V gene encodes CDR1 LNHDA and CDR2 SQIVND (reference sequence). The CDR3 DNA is TGTGCCAGTAGTATCGGGACAGGGGTTGGATACGAGCAGTACTTC. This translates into CASSIGTGVGYEQYF.

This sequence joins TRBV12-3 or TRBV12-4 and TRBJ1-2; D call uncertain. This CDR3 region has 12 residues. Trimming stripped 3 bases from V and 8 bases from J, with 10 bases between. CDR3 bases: TGTGCCAGCAGTTTGAGGGCTGAGGGCTACACCTTC. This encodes CASSLRAEGYTF.

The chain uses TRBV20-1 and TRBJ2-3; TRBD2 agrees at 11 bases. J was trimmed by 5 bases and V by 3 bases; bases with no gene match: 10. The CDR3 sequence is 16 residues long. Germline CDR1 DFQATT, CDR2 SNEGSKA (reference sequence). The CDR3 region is CSASVVAGGRGDTQYF. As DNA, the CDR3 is TGCAGTGCTAGTGTAGTAGCGGGGGGGCGGGGAGATACGCAGTATTTT.

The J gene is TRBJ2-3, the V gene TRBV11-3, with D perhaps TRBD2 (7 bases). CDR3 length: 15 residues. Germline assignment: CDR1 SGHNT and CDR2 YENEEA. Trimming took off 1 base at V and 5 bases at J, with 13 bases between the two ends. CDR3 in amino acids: CASSLAGGRGDTQYF. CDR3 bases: TGTGCCAGCAGCTTAGCGGGGGGCCGTGGAGATACGCAGTATTTT. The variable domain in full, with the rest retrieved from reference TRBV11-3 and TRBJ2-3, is EAGVVQSPRYKIIEKKQPVAFWCNPISGHNTLYWYLQNLGQGPELLIRYENEEAVDDSQLPKDRFSAERLKGVDSTLKIQPAELGDSAVYLCASSLAGGRGDTQYFGPGTRLTVL.

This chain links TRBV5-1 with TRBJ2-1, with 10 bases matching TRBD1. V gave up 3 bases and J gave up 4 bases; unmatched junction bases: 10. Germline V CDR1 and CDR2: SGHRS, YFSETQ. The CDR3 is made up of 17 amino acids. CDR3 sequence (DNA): TGCGCCAGCAGCTACTATCCCGGGACAGGGGCATACAATGAGCAGTTCTTC. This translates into CASSYYPGTGAYNEQFF.

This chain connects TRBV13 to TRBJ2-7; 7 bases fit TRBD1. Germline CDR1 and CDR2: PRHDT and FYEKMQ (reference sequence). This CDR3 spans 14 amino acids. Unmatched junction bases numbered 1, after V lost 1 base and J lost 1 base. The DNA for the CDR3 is TGTGCCAGCAGCTTAGTGGACAGGTCCTACGAGCAGTACTTC. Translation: CASSLVDRSYEQYF.

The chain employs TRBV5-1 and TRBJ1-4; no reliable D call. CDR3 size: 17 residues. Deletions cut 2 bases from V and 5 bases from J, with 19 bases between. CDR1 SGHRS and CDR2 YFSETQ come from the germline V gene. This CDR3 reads CASSFTSPGMSNEKLFF. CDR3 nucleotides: TGCGCCAGCAGCTTCACATCCCCGGGAATGAGCAATGAAAAACTGTTTTTT.

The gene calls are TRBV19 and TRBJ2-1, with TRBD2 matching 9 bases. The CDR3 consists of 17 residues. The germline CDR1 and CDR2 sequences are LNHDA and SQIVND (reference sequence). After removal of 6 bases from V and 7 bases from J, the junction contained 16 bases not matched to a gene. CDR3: CASRRGVGSGGGNEQFF. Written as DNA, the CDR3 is TGTGCCAGTAGGAGGGGTGTGGGTAGCGGGGGAGGAAATGAGCAGTTCTTC.

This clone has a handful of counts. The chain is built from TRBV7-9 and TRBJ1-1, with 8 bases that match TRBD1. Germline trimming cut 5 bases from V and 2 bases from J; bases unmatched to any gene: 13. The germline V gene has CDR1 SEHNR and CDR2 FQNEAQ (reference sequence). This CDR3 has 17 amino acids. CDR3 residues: CASSPELSGTGNTEAFF. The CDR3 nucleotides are TGTGCCAGCAGCCCCGAGTTATCCGGGACAGGCAACACTGAAGCTTTCTTT.

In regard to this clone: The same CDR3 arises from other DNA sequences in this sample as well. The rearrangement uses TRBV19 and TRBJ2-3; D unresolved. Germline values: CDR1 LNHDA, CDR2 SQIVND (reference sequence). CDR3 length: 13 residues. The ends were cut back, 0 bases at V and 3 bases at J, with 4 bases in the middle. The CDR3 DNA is TGTGCCAGTAGTATAGATCGGACAGATACGCAGTATTTT. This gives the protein CASSIDRTDTQYF.